The sample holds many counts of the clone carrying this TCR beta chain. Researchers report isolating at least 6.5 million PBMCs per sample. Then a second PCR, running about 6 to 11 cycles, was carried out with a sample-barcoded 5' primer and a J-beta primer mix. TCRdb reprocessed the 5' RACE reads with MiXCR, giving one entry per CDR3 protein. The data show 700,000 or so distinct CDR3 sequences, 35% to 50% seen once. The sample belongs to a study of blood T cells in healthy people across ages. Sequenced: blood. The TCR comes from a man older than 75 in good health.

CDR3 bases: TGCGCCAGCAGCCAAGGAGGACTAGCGGGTCCCTCCTACGAGCAGTACTTC. Translation: CASSQGGLAGPSYEQYF. The chain uses TRBV4-3 and TRBJ2-7, with 11 bases identical to TRBD2. The CDR3 extends over 17 amino acids. The junction had 5 bases not matched to a gene; V was cut back by 1 base and J by 0 bases. Germline V lookup: CDR1 LGHNA, CDR2 YSLEER.